Below are 29 T cell receptor beta chains sequenced from a single sample in a study of shared clonotypes between healthy human individuals. Some clones are missing from TCRdb's copy, which holds only in-frame ones; the method was immunoSEQ multiplex PCR. The sample has about 96,000 clones, roughly three quarters seen once. The sequenced sample was memory CD8+ T cells sorted from blood. Indicated subset: CD45RO+ cells pooled with CCR7-negative TemRA cells. The receptors were sampled from a man under 40 in good health.

V and J are TRBV6-4 and TRBJ2-2; D not certain. V lost 0 bases to trimming and J lost 2 bases, with 7 bases between them. Per the germline V gene, CDR1 is MRHNA and CDR2 is SNTAGT. The CDR3 is made up of 15 amino acids. CDR3 loop: CASSDSNSNTGELFF. CDR3 nucleotides: TGTGCCAGCAGTGACTCTAACAGTAACACCGGGGAGCTGTTTTTT.

The chain carries TRBV5-4 and TRBJ2-1, with unresolved D. The CDR3 has 14 amino acids. Germline V gene sequence: CDR1 SGHNT, CDR2 YYREEE (reference sequence). The V and J ends lost 0 bases and 5 bases respectively, with 9 bases between them. The CDR3 region has the DNA TGTGCCAGCAGCTTGGTAGGTGGAAACAATGAGCAGTTCTTC. Its translation is CASSLVGGNNEQFF.

V is TRBV6-4 and J is TRBJ2-1; the match to TRBD2 covers 7 bases. The CDR3 consists of 14 residues. The ends lost 8 bases at V and 5 bases at J; junction bases unmatched: 9. Germline CDR1 and CDR2: MRHNA and SNTAGT. Here the CDR3 DNA reads TGTGCCAGCTCGGTGGGGGGGTTTAACAATGAGCAGTTCTTC. This gives the protein CASSVGGFNNEQFF.

The CDR3 DNA follows: TGTGCCAGCAGTGCAAATGCAGGCCACTCTATCTATGGCTACACCTTC. Protein: CASSANAGHSIYGYTF. V gene TRBV2 combines with J gene TRBJ1-2; D gene unclear. The CDR3 has 16 residues. Germline CDR1 is SNHLY and CDR2 is FYNNEI. Trimming shortened V by 4 bases and J by 4 bases, and 19 bases separated the two germline ends. The full variable domain, completed using reference TRBV2 and TRBJ1-2, is EPEVTQTPSHQVTQMGQEVILRCVPISNHLYFYWYRQILGQKVEFLVSFYNNEISEKSEIFDDQFSVERPDGSNFTLKIRSTKLEDSAMYFCASSANAGHSIYGYTFGSGTRLTVV.

As concerns this clone: A far larger clone lies a single base away; this is likely a read error. This specimen includes other DNA sequences encoding the same CDR3. V gene TRBV7-9 combines with J gene TRBJ2-2; 9 bases map to TRBD1. Germline V lookup: CDR1 SEHNR, CDR2 FQNEAQ (reference sequence). The CDR3 runs 15 residues. Unmatched junction bases numbered 7, after V lost 5 bases and J lost 6 bases. For the CDR3, the DNA is TGTGCCAGCAGCCCGGACAGGGGACAAGCCGGGGAGCTGTTTTTT. Protein product: CASSPDRGQAGELFF.

This clone was picked up a small number of times. This sequence joins TRBV4-1 and TRBJ2-4; 10 nucleotides agree with TRBD1. The CDR3 loop spans 16 amino acids. Unmatched junction bases numbered 3, after V lost 4 bases and J lost 0 bases. Germline assignment: CDR1 MGHRA and CDR2 YSYEKL. CDR3 sequence reads: CASSPGQGVAKNIQYF. The CDR3 bases are TGCGCCAGCAGCCCAGGACAGGGGGTAGCCAAAAACATTCAGTACTTC.

This clone was seen only a few times. The genes are TRBV29-1 and TRBJ2-1; the D gene is possibly TRBD2 (6 bases). This CDR3 comprises 13 residues. Germline V lookup: CDR1 SQVTM, CDR2 ANQGSEA. Trimming left V 2 bases short and J 5 bases short, with 10 bases between. The CDR3 DNA reads TGCAGCGTTGAACCCGGGAGTCACAATGAGCAGTTCTTC. Translated, it gives CSVEPGSHNEQFF.

The chain uses TRBV5-8 and TRBJ1-2; no clear D gene. The germline gives CDR1 SGHTS, CDR2 YDEGEE. The CDR3 loop spans 14 amino acids. Trimming took 6 bases from V and 1 from J, leaving 13 bases between them. CDR3: CASTSFWNNYGYTF. Here the CDR3 DNA reads TGTGCCAGCACCTCTTTCTGGAATAACTATGGCTACACCTTC.

The chain couples TRBV2 to TRBJ1-5; no clear D gene. Germline V lookup: CDR1 SNHLY, CDR2 FYNNEI. V was cut by 6 bases and J by 0 bases, with 6 bases left in between. The CDR3 spans 13 residues. The CDR3: CASRQHSNQPQHF. The CDR3 nucleotides read TGTGCCAGCAGACAACATAGCAATCAGCCCCAGCATTTT.

This clone was detected only a few times. The chain combines TRBV2 with TRBJ1-2, with D possibly matching TRBD1 (5 bases). The CDR3 runs 15 residues. With 6 bases removed from V and 0 bases from J, the gap between germline ends came to 14 bases. Germline-derived CDR1 and CDR2 are SNHLY and FYNNEI. CDR3 nucleotide sequence: TGTGCCAGCAGCGTAACAGGACTTTCTAACTATGGCTACACCTTC. Residues: CASSVTGLSNYGYTF.

This clone was observed a single time. This sequence joins TRBV19 and TRBJ1-5, with D unclear. Germline V gene lookup returns CDR1 LNHDA and CDR2 SQIVND (reference sequence). The germline V and J ends were trimmed by 1 base and 5 bases, with 12 bases remaining between them. The CDR3 extends over 15 amino acids. This chain's CDR3 is CASSIVRGWDQPQHF. In nucleotides, the CDR3 is TGTGCCAGTAGTATAGTTCGAGGGTGGGATCAGCCCCAGCATTTT.

For this clone: Other DNA sequences in this sample translate to the same CDR3. The chain carries TRBV10-2 and TRBJ2-7; maybe TRBD2 (5 bases). Trimming cost V 6 bases and J 1 base, with 13 bases left between them. Germline lookup yields CDR1 WSHSY and CDR2 SAAADI. This CDR3 is 14 amino acids long. CDR3 amino acids: CASSESGSSYEQYF. CDR3 DNA: TGCGCCAGCAGCGAGAGCGGATCTTCCTACGAGCAGTACTTC.

The rearrangement joins TRBV15 to TRBJ2-2, with 11 bases that match TRBD1. V lost 2 bases and J lost 7; bases outside the gene matches: 6. Looked up from germline, CDR1 is LNHNV and CDR2 is YYDKDF (reference sequence). This CDR3 is built from 16 residues. This CDR3 is CATSRTSGTGGGELFF. CDR3 bases: TGTGCCACCAGCAGAACCTCCGGGACAGGGGGCGGGGAGCTGTTTTTT. Drawing the rest from reference TRBV15 and TRBJ2-2, the complete variable domain is DAMVIQNPRYQVTQFGKPVTLSCSQTLNHNVMYWYQQKSSQAPKLLFHYYDKDFNNEADTPDNFQSRRPNTSFCFLDIRSPGLGDTAMYLCATSRTSGTGGGELFFGEGSRLTVL.

Here the CDR3 DNA reads TGTGCCAGCAGGGGGACAAGACTAGATTGGAATGAGCAGTTCTTC. It encodes CASRGTRLDWNEQFF. The rearrangement links TRBV25-1 to TRBJ2-1; either TRBD1 or TRBD2 may supply D (6 bases each). Trimming cost V 6 bases and J 7 bases, with 19 bases left between them. In germline, CDR1 is MGHDK, CDR2 SYGVNS. This CDR3 comprises 15 residues.

This clone has just one count. The chain has TRBV2 and TRBJ2-3; perhaps TRBD2 as D (5 bases). Trimming removed 4 bases from V and 1 base from J, with 21 bases in between. This CDR3 is 18 amino acids long. Germline V gene lookup returns CDR1 SNHLY and CDR2 FYNNEI. DNA for the CDR3: TGTGCCAGCAGTGCCCTTGGAGGCGAGACACCCCGCACAGATACGCAGTATTTT. Its protein is CASSALGGETPRTDTQYF. The variable domain in full, with the rest retrieved from reference TRBV2 and TRBJ2-3, is EPEVTQTPSHQVTQMGQEVILRCVPISNHLYFYWYRQILGQKVEFLVSFYNNEISEKSEIFDDQFSVERPDGSNFTLKIRSTKLEDSAMYFCASSALGGETPRTDTQYFGPGTRLTVL.

A few counts support this clone. J is TRBJ2-1 and V is TRBV7-6, with no clear D. Germline V gene lookup returns CDR1 SGHVS and CDR2 FNYEAQ. Trimming stripped 4 bases from V and 8 bases from J, with 12 bases between. The length of the CDR3 is 13 residues. The CDR3 DNA sequence: TGTGCCAGCAGCTACCGCCTAGTGGATGAGCAGTTCTTC. This translates into CASSYRLVDEQFF.

This chain joins TRBV6-1 and TRBJ1-2; a weak D match, TRBD1 (6 bases). CDR3 length equals 13 residues. Between the trimmed V and J ends, which lost 7 bases and 7 bases, there was a span of 16 bases. Looked up from germline, CDR1 is MNHNS and CDR2 is SASEGT. The CDR3 region has the DNA TGTGCCAGCATAGTAACAGGGTCAGGTGGCTACACCTTC. Its protein product is CASIVTGSGGYTF.

The chain recombines TRBV28 with TRBJ2-5; 7 nucleotides align to TRBD1. The CDR3 runs 13 residues. The V gene end was trimmed by 6 bases and the J gene end by 4 bases; junction bases not matched to a gene: 5. CDR1 is MDHEN, CDR2 SYDVKM, per germline. The CDR3 loop is CASRPDRVETQYF. Written as DNA, the CDR3 is TGTGCCAGCAGACCCGACAGGGTAGAGACCCAGTACTTC.

This chain joins TRBV5-8 and TRBJ2-2; a weak D match, TRBD2 (6 bases). V was clipped by 4 bases and J by 13 bases, with 17 bases between them. This CDR3 comprises 13 residues. CDR1 SGHTS and CDR2 YDEGEE come from the germline V gene. CDR3 sequence (DNA): TGTGCCAGCAGCCCGCGGGGTGCGGGGAGGCTGTTTTTT. Protein product: CASSPRGAGRLFF.

The chain recombines TRBV6-5 with TRBJ2-3, with TRBD1 matching 7 bases. V shed 6 bases, J shed 2 bases, and the junction held 8 bases outside the gene matches. This CDR3 comprises 15 residues. Germline loops: CDR1 MNHEY, CDR2 SVGAGI. CDR3 nucleotides: TGTGCCAGCAGCAACCGGGACAGAGACACAGATACGCAGTATTTT. Translating it yields CASSNRDRDTDTQYF.

This clone was seen at least ten times. This rearrangement joins TRBV27 to TRBJ2-1; 8 nucleotides align to TRBD2. The CDR3 contains 16 residues. V was clipped by 7 bases and J by 0 bases; unmatched bases: 8. Looked up from germline, CDR1 is MNHEY and CDR2 is SMNVEV (reference sequence). In nucleotides, the CDR3 is TGTGCCAGCATTCCACTAGCGGCGAGCTCCTACAATGAGCAGTTCTTC. Its translation: CASIPLAASSYNEQFF.

DNA of the CDR3: TGCGCCAGCAGCTTGGATGGAAACACCATATATTTT. It encodes CASSLDGNTIYF. The genes are TRBV5-1 and TRBJ1-3; D not resolved. The V and J ends lost 0 bases and 3 bases respectively, with 1 base between them. This CDR3 is built from 12 residues. Germline assignment: CDR1 SGHRS and CDR2 YFSETQ.

Only a few counts were recorded for this clone. V usage is TRBV10-3 and J usage is TRBJ1-2; no clear D. The CDR3 covers 18 residues. Between the trimmed V and J ends, which lost 6 bases and 5 bases, there was a span of 28 bases. Germline CDR1 is ENHRY and CDR2 is SYGVKD. CDR3 loop: CAISEVEGRRVGLYGYTF. The DNA for the CDR3 is TGTGCCATCAGCGAAGTCGAGGGCCGCCGGGTGGGGTTATATGGCTACACCTTC.

For this clone: Other nucleotide sequences from this sample produce the same CDR3. This chain connects TRBV5-4 to TRBJ2-7; D ambiguous. This CDR3 has 12 amino acids. Germline V lookup: CDR1 SGHNT, CDR2 YYREEE (reference sequence). V was trimmed by 1 base and J by 3 bases, leaving 5 bases between them. The CDR3 DNA reads TGTGCCAGCAGCTTGTCCGGCTACGAGCAGTACTTC. It is translated as CASSLSGYEQYF.

In its sample, this clone was seen a few times. The chain has TRBV4-1 and TRBJ2-7, with D perhaps matching TRBD1 or TRBD2 (5 bases each). Germline loops: CDR1 MGHRA, CDR2 YSYEKL. V lost 0 bases and J 5 bases, leaving 17 bases between the germline ends. The CDR3 sequence is 16 residues long. CDR3 protein: CASSQELGAIVNEQYF. CDR3 sequence (DNA): TGCGCCAGCAGCCAAGAGCTCGGGGCCATAGTCAACGAGCAGTACTTC.

This chain uses TRBV11-2 with TRBJ1-2; tentatively, D is TRBD1 (5 bases). V shed 5 bases and J shed 7 bases, with 17 bases lying between them. The germline gives CDR1 SGHAT, CDR2 FQNNGV. The CDR3 extends over 14 amino acids. CDR3 bases: TGTGCCAGCAGCCATATCTCAGGGTTTTTTGGCTACACCTTC. Its protein product is CASSHISGFFGYTF.

The chain couples TRBV9 to TRBJ1-2; no firm D call. CDR1 and CDR2 from the germline V gene are SGDLS and YYNGEE. Trimming took 5 bases from V and 7 from J, leaving 12 bases between them. The CDR3 length is 12 residues. DNA for the CDR3: TGTGCCAGCAGGGACCGGGCAGGTGGCTACACCTTC. Amino acids: CASRDRAGGYTF.

The chain carries TRBV28 and TRBJ1-4, with 7 positions matching TRBD1. The V and J ends lost 8 bases and 8 bases, in that order; junction bases with no gene match: 8. CDR1 and CDR2 from the germline V gene are MDHEN and SYDVKM. CDR3 length: 13 amino acids. The CDR3 DNA follows: TGTGCCAGCCAGGGGGGTGGATACGAAAAACTGTTTTTT. Amino acids: CASQGGGYEKLFF.

The gene calls are TRBV28 and TRBJ2-7; TRBD2 is a possible D gene (7 bases). The V gene's germline CDR1 is MDHEN and CDR2 SYDVKM. The CDR3 is 16 amino acids. Trimming removed 7 bases from V and 0 bases from J, with 19 bases in between. The CDR3 DNA follows: TGTGCCAGCACCACAACGGGGGGCCCAAGCTCCTACGAGCAGTACTTC. This sequence encodes CASTTTGGPSSYEQYF.